Below, 3 T cell receptor beta chains from the same sample are listed, as sequenced in a study of cytomegalovirus exposure and HLA in healthy donors. PCR was performed using 60 Vbeta and 13 Jbeta primers. Produced via immunoSEQ multiplex PCR; TCRdb's table is partial and in-frame only. The sample includes approximately 170,000 clones, almost 75% of them seen just once. Input material: PBMCs. These receptors all stem from a woman aged 18-30 years in good health and CMV-seropositive.

This chain links TRBV5-1 with TRBJ1-6; maybe TRBD1 (6 bases). Per the germline V gene, CDR1 is SGHRS and CDR2 is YFSETQ. The CDR3 is made up of 14 amino acids. V was clipped by 0 bases and J by 8 bases, with 9 bases between them. CDR3 amino acids: CASSLVQGHSPLHF. CDR3 bases: TGCGCCAGCAGCTTGGTCCAGGGGCATTCACCCCTCCACTTT.

V is TRBV25-1 and J is TRBJ2-7; TRBD1 aligns across 9 bases. This CDR3 is built from 15 residues. The ends lost 5 bases at V and 3 bases at J; junction bases unmatched: 8. Germline V gene sequence: CDR1 MGHDK, CDR2 SYGVNS. Here the CDR3 DNA reads TGTGCCAGCAGTCCCACGGGACAGGGCCTCTACGAGCAGTACTTC. Translating gives CASSPTGQGLYEQYF.

This chain uses TRBV25-1 with TRBJ2-1, with 10 positions matching TRBD2. The CDR3 consists of 15 residues. Germline-derived CDR1 and CDR2 are MGHDK and SYGVNS. The V gene end was trimmed by 8 bases and the J gene end by 1 base; junction bases not matched to a gene: 5. The CDR3 DNA sequence: TGTGCCAGCGATAGCGGGGGGAGGTCCTACAATGAGCAGTTCTTC. It is translated as CASDSGGRSYNEQFF.